This TCR beta chain came from a study of OX40 agonist ivuxolimab in advanced cancers. The sampling schedule covered blood at baseline, cycle 4 day 1, and cycle 7 day 1. Generated by immunoSEQ multiplex PCR, the TCRdb table keeps only in-frame clones and is missing some. This table holds about 62,000 clones, 79% found once. The clonotype was recovered from an adult with an advanced solid tumor such as melanoma, head and neck, liver or kidney cancer. The sample in question was CD4+ or CD8+ T cells sorted from blood, obtained in a trial of the OX40 agonist ivuxolimab.

The CDR3 protein is CASNPGSSGYTF. The CDR3 nucleotides read TGTGCCAGCAACCCGGGGTCATCTGGCTACACCTTC. The chain couples TRBV6-1 to TRBJ1-2; D remains unclear. V lost 7 bases and J 7 bases, leaving 13 bases between the germline ends. The CDR3 contains 12 residues. Germline assignment: CDR1 MNHNS and CDR2 SASEGT.